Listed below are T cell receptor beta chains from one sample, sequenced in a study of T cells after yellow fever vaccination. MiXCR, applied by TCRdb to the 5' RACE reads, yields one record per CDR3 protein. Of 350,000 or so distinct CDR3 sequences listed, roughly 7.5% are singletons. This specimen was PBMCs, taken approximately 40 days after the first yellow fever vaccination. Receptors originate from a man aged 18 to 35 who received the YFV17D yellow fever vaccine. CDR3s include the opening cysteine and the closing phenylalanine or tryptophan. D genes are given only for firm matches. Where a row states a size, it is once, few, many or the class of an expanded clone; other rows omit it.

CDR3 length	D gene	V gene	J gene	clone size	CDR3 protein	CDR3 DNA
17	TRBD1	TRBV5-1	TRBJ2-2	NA	CASSSGRQGLATGELFF	TGCGCCAGCAGCTCAGGAAGACAGGGTTTGGCCACCGGGGAGCTGTTTTTT
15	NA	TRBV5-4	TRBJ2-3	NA	CASSFFTGSADTQYF	TGTGCCAGCAGCTTTTTCACAGGGAGCGCAGATACGCAGTATTTT
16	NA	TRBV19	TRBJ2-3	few	CASSQQGAPQSPTQYF	TGTGCCAGTAGTCAACAGGGAGCCCCCCAAAGCCCTACGCAGTATTTT
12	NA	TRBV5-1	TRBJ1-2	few	CASSLVGNGYTF	TGCGCCAGCAGCTTGGTAGGGAACGGCTACACCTTC
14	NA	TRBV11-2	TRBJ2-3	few	CASSSGNTRRTQYF	TGTGCCAGCAGCTCAGGAAATACCCGACGTACGCAGTATTTT
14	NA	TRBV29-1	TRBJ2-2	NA	CSVGSPGNAGELFF	TGCAGCGTGGGGTCACCAGGGAACGCCGGGGAGCTGTTTTTT
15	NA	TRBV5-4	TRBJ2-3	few	CASSQREGVTDTQYF	TGTGCCAGCAGCCAAAGAGAGGGAGTCACAGATACGCAGTATTTT
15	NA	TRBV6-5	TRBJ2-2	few	CASSYPGASVGELFF	TGTGCCAGCAGTTACCCAGGGGCCTCCGTGGGGGAGCTGTTTTTT
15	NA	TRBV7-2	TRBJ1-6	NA	CASSRGASYNSPLHF	TGTGCCAGCAGCCGGGGGGCTTCCTATAATTCACCCCTCCACTTT
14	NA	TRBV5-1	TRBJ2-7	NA	CASSPRTSHWEQYF	TGCGCCAGCAGCCCCCGGACCTCCCATTGGGAGCAGTACTTC
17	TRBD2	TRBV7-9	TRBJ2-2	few	CASSSPRGAGHTGELFF	TGTGCCAGCAGCTCACCCCGCGGAGCGGGGCACACCGGGGAGCTGTTTTTT
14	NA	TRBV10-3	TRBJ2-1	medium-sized	CAIRRLGSYNEQFF	TGTGCCATCCGACGGTTAGGGTCCTACAATGAGCAGTTCTTC
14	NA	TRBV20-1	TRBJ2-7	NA	CSASGGRRIYEQYF	TGCAGTGCTAGTGGAGGGAGGAGAATCTACGAGCAGTACTTC
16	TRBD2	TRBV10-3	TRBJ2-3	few	CAISPGTSGGEDTQYF	TGTGCCATCAGTCCCGGGACTAGCGGGGGGGAAGATACGCAGTATTTT
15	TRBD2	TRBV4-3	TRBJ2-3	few	CASSQDRGLTDTQYF	TGCGCCAGCAGCCAAGATCGGGGACTAACAGATACGCAGTATTTT
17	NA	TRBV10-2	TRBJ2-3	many	CASTALFGGQRTDTQYF	TGCGCCAGCACCGCTCTTTTTGGGGGGCAACGGACAGATACGCAGTATTTT
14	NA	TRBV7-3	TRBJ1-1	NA	CASSSQGRGTEAFF	TGTGCCAGCAGTTCGCAGGGACGAGGCACTGAAGCTTTCTTT
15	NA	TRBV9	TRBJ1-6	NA	CASSPGGSYNSPLHF	TGTGCCAGCAGTCCCGGGGGGAGCTATAATTCACCCCTCCACTTT
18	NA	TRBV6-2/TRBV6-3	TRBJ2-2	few	CASRPRGGRQYDTGELFF	TGTGCCAGCAGGCCCCGTGGGGGCAGGCAATATGACACCGGGGAGCTGTTTTTT
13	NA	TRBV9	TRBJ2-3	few	CASSVLGTDTQYF	TGTGCCAGCAGCGTCCTGGGAACAGATACGCAGTATTTT
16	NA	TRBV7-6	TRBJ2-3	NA	CASSPLGGRGTDTQYF	TGTGCCAGCAGCCCCCTGGGGGGGCGGGGGACAGATACGCAGTATTTT
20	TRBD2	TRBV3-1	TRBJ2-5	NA	CASSHPAGLAGGLTQETQYF	TGTGCCAGCAGCCACCCAGCTGGACTAGCGGGGGGCCTTACCCAAGAGACCCAGTACTTC
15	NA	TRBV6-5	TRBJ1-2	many	CASSYVGPTNYGYTF	TGTGCCAGCAGTTACGTGGGGCCCACTAACTATGGCTACACCTTC